The source of this TCR beta chain is a study of identical twins. The V gene's germline CDR1 is SGHTA and CDR2 FQGNSA. Trimming shortened V by 2 bases and J by 6 bases, and 13 bases separated the two germline ends. The CDR3 contains 14 residues. Healthy Caucasians were all of the donors. A word on this clonotype: Its antigen is still unknown.

TCRdb ran MiXCR on the 5' RACE reads and lists one entry per CDR3 protein. In the table there are 500,000 to 550,000 distinct CDR3 sequences, around 20% of which are singletons. Study-level results: Instead of following the same donors, the conclusions were based on cross-sectional statistical analysis. The models gave estimates that fell short of the out-of-frame TCR alpha sharing seen in monozygotic twins.

These data were also filed under a second study, of T cells expressing NK-cell markers. That paper notes: Of eight sequenced donors, seven were HCMV-seropositive and one HCMV-seronegative.

The sequenced sample was CD4+ T cells sorted from blood. This receptor was identified in a woman younger than 35 in good health. The V call is TRBV7-2, the J call TRBJ1-1; tentative D call: TRBD1 (5 bases). The CDR3 region has the DNA TGTGCCAGCAGCTTATGGGGGATCAGGGCTGAAGCTTTCTTT. Its protein product is CASSLWGIRAEAFF.